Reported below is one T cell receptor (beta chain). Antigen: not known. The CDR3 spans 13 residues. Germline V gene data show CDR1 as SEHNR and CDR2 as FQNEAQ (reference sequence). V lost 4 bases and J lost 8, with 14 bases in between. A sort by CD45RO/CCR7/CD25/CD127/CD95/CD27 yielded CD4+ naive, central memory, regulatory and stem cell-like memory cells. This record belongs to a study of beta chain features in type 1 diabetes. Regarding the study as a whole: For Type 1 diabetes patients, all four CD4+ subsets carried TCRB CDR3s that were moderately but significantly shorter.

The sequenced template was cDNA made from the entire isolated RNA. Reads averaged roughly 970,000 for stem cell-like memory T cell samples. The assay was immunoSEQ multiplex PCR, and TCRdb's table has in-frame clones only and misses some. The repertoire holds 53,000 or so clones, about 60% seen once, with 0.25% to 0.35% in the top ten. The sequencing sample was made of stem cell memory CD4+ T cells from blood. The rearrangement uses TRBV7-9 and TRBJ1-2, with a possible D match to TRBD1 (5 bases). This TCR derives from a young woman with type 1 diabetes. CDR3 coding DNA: TGTGCCAGCAGCTCCAGGGCAAGCAGGGGCTACACCTTC. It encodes CASSSRASRGYTF.